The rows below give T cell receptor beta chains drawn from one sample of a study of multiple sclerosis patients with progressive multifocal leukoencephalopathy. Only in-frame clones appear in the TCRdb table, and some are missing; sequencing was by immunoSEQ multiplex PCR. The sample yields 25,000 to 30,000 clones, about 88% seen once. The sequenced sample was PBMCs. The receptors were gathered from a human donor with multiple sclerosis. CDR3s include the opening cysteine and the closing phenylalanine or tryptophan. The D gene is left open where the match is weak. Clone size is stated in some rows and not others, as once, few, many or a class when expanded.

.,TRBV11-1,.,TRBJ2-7,TGTGCCAGCAGCTTAACCGCCACTCCGGGCACCTACGAGCAGTACTTC,CASSLTATPGTYEQYF
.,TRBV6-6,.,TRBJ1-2,TGTGCCAGCACCCAACAGGGAAACTATGGCTACACCTTC,CASTQQGNYGYTF
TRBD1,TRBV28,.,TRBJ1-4,TGTGCCAGCAGTTTAAGGGTAGGGACAGGGAATGAAAAACTGTTTTTT,CASSLRVGTGNEKLFF
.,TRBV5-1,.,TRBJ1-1,TGCGCCAGCAGCGCTGACGTGGGGAGGGCTTTCTTT,CASSADVGRAFF
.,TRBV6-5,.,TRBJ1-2,TGTGCCAGCAGCCTCGGCTACACCTTC,CASSLGYTF
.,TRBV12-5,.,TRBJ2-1,TGTGCTAGTGGTGGGTGGGGACGGGCAGTTCAGATGGGCTCCTACAATGAGCAGTTCTTC,CASGGWGRAVQMGSYNEQFF
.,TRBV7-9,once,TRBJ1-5,TGTGCCAGCAGCTTAGCGAGCGGGGGGGATAGCAATCAGCCCCAGCATTTT,CASSLASGGDSNQPQHF
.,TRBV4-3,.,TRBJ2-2,TGCGCCAGCAGCCAAGAACTGCGCGGGGAGCTGTTTTTT,CASSQELRGELFF
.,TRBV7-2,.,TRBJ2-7,TGTGCCAGCAGCTTAACCAGGGGCGACGAGCAGTACTTC,CASSLTRGDEQYF
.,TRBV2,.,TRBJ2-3,TGTGCCAGCAGTGGCCACGCAGATACGCAGTATTTT,CASSGHADTQYF
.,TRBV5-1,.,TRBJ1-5,TGCGCCAGCAGCTTGTCAGGAATCAATCAGCCCCAGCATTTT,CASSLSGINQPQHF
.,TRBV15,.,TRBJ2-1,TGTGCCACCAGCAGAGATGGGACCTCCGGCGAGCAGTTCTTC,CATSRDGTSGEQFF
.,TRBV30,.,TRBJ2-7,TGTGCCTGGAGTTCAGGCTACTACGAGCAGTACTTC,CAWSSGYYEQYF
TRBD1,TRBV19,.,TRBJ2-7,TGTGCCAGTAGTCCGGGACAGTCCTCCTACGAGCAGTACTTC,CASSPGQSSYEQYF
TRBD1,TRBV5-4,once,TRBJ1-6,TGTGCCAGCGGATGGGGGGACAGGGATAATTCACCCCTCCACTTT,CASGWGDRDNSPLHF
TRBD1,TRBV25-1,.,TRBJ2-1,TGTGCCAGCCATCCGGGACAGGGATTGAATGAGCAGTTCTTC,CASHPGQGLNEQFF
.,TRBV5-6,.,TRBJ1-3,TGTGCCAGCAGGTCTCGGACTGGAAACACCATATATTTT,CASRSRTGNTIYF
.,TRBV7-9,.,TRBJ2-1,TGTGCCAGCAGCCCGCGGATCTTC,CASSPRIF
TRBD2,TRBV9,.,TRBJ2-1,TGTGCCAGCAGCCCCAGCGGCGGGGGGTCCAATGAGCAGTTCTTC,CASSPSGGGSNEQFF
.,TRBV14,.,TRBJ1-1,TGTGCCAGCAGCCAGAAAAGGGGGTCGAGAGGAGCTTTCTTT,CASSQKRGSRGAFF
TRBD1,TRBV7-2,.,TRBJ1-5,TGTGCCAGCAGCGGACAGGGGCAAAATCAGCCCCAGCATTTT,CASSGQGQNQPQHF
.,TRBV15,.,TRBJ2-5,TGTGCCACCAGCCGGCGACAGACCAAACAAGAGACCCAGTACTTC,CATSRRQTKQETQYF
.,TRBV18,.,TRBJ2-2,TGTGCCAGCTCCCCCGGGGGACTCGGGGAGCTGTTTTTT,CASSPGGLGELFF
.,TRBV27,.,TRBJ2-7,TGTGCCAGCAGCAAAACCGGGGGTATCCTAATAGGGTACGAGCAGTACTTC,CASSKTGGILIGYEQYF
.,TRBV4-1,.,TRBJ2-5,TGCGCCAGCAGCCAGGGGGGAAAAGAGACCCAGTACTTC,CASSQGGKETQYF
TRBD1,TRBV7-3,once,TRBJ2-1,TGTGCCAGCAGCTTAAAACGGACAGGGGGGATCAACAATGAGCAGTTCTTC,CASSLKRTGGINNEQFF
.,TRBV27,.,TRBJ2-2,TGTGCCAGCAGTTCCCTTGGGGGGCCGGCCGGGGAGCTGTTTTTT,CASSSLGGPAGELFF
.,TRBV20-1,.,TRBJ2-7,TGCAGTGCTAGTACGCCCTACGAGCAGTACTTC,CSASTPYEQYF